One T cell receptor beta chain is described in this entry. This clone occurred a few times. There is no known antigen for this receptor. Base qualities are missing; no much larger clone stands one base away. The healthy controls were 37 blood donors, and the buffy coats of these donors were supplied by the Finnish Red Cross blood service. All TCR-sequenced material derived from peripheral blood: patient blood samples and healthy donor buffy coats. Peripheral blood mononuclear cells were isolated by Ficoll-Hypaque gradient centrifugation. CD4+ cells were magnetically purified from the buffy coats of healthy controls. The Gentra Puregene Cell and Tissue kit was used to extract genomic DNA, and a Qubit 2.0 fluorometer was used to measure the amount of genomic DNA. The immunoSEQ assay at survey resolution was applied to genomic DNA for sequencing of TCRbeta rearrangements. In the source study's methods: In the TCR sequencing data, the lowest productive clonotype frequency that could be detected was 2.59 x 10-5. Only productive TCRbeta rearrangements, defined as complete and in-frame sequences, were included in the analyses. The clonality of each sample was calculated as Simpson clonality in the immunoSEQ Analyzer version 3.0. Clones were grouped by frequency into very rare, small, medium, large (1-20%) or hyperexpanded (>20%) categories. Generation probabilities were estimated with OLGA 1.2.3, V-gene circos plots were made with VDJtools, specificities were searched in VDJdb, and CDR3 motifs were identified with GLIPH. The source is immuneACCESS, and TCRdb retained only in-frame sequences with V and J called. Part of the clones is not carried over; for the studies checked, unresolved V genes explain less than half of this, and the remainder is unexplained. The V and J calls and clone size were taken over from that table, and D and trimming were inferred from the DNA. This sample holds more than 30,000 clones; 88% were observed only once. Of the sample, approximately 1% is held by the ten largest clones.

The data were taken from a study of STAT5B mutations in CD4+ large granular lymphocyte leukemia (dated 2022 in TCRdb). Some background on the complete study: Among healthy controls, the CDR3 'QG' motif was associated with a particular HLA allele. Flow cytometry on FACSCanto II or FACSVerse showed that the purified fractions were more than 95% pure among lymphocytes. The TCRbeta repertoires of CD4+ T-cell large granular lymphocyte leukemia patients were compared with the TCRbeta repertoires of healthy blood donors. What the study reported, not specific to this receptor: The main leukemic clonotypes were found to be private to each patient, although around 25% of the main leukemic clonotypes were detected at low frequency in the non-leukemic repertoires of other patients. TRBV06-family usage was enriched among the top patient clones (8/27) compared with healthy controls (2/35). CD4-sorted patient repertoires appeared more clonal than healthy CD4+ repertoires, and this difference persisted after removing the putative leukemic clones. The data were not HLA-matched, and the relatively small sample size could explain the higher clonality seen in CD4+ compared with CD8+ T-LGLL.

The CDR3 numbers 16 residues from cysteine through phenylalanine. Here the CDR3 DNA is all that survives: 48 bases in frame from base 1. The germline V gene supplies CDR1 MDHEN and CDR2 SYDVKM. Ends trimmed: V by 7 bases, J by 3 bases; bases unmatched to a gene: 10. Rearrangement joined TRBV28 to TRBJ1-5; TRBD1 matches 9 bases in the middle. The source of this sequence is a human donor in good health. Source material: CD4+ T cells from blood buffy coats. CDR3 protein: CASNLSGQGINQPQHF. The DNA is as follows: TGTGCCAGCAACCTCTCCGGACAGGGGATCAATCAGCCCCAGCATTTT. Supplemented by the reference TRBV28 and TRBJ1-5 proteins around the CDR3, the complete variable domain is DVKVTQSSRYLVKRTGEKVFLECVQDMDHENMFWYRQDPGLGLRLIYFSYDVKMKEKGDIPEGYSVSREKKERFSLILESASTNQTSMYLCASNLSGQGINQPQHFGDGTRLSIL.